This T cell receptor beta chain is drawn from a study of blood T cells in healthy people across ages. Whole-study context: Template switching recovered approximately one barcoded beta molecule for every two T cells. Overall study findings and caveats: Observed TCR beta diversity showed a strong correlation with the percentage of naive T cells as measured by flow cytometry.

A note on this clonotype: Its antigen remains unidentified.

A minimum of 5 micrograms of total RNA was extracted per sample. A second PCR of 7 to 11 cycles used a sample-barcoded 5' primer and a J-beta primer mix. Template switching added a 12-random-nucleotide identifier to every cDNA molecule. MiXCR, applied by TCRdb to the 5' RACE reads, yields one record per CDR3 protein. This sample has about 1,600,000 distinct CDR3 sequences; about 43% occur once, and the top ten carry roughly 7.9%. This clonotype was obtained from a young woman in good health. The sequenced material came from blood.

As DNA, the CDR3 is TGTGCCATCAGTCCAGAGGACAGGGGGAACACTGAAGCTTTCTTT. Its translation: CAISPEDRGNTEAFF. The chain combines TRBV10-3 with TRBJ1-1; 9 bases line up with TRBD1. This CDR3 contains 15 residues. Germline V gives CDR1 ENHRY, CDR2 SYGVKD. The J segment lost 1 base and the V segment lost 5 bases, leaving 5 bases of the junction unmatched.